Following are 25 T cell receptor beta chains from one sample sequenced in a study of graft-versus-host responses after intestinal transplantation. Here immunoSEQ multiplex PCR was the method, and the copy in TCRdb shows in-frame clones only, minus some. This table holds roughly 93,000 clones, over 85% found once. Antigens for these TCRs are unknown. Specimen: unstimulated CD8+ T cells sorted from spleen or lymph node cells, collected before intestinal transplant. The receptors come from a human donor who received an intestinal transplant.

V usage is TRBV28 and J usage is TRBJ1-5; D gene unclear. V was trimmed by 3 bases and J by 2 bases, leaving 8 bases between them. The CDR3 runs 14 residues. Germline assignment: CDR1 MDHEN and CDR2 SYDVKM. The CDR3 sequence is CASSFPTGNQPQHF. DNA of the CDR3: TGTGCCAGCAGTTTTCCCACAGGCAATCAGCCCCAGCATTTT.

This chain uses TRBV27 with TRBJ2-7, with D perhaps TRBD2 (5 bases). CDR1 and CDR2 from the germline V gene are MNHEY and SMNVEV (reference sequence). V lost 6 bases to trimming and J lost 4 bases, with 13 bases between them. The CDR3 runs to 13 residues. The CDR3 coding sequence is TGTGCCAGCAGAGCGACCGGGATATACGAGCAGTACTTC. Its protein is CASRATGIYEQYF.

The V and J genes are TRBV27 and TRBJ1-5; TRBD1 matches 8 bases. This CDR3 has 15 amino acids. Germline CDR1 reads MNHEY; CDR2 reads SMNVEV (reference sequence). The junction had 12 bases not matched to a gene; V was cut back by 5 bases and J by 9 bases. CDR3 in DNA: TGTGCCAGCAGTGATACGCCTGACGGACAGGGGCCCCAGCATTTT. This codes for CASSDTPDGQGPQHF.

There are a few counts of this clone. The chain employs TRBV6-1 and TRBJ1-6, with 8 bases fitting TRBD1. Germline V gives CDR1 MNHNS, CDR2 SASEGT. V shed 6 bases and J 8 bases; nucleotides not matched to a gene: 6. The CDR3 totals 14 residues. CDR3 nucleotide sequence: TGTGCCAGCAGGATCGACAGGGGTCATTCACCCCTCCACTTT. Protein sequence: CASRIDRGHSPLHF.

The chain uses TRBV6-5 and TRBJ2-1; 10 nucleotides line up with TRBD2. V shed 4 bases, J shed 5 bases, and the junction held 5 bases outside the gene matches. CDR3 length: 15 amino acids. Germline V gene lookup returns CDR1 MNHEY and CDR2 SVGAGI. The CDR3 bases are TGTGCCAGCAGTTCAGCGGGAGGGCCAGACAATGAGCAGTTCTTC. Translating it yields CASSSAGGPDNEQFF.

The chain carries TRBV6-6 and TRBJ1-2; D possibly corresponds to TRBD1 (5 bases). The CDR3 length is 13 residues. Germline CDR1 reads MNHNY; CDR2 reads SVGAGI (reference sequence). V lost 6 bases to trimming and J lost 4 bases, with 12 bases between them. The DNA for the CDR3 is TGTGCCAGCAGGCAGGGTTACGGCTATGGCTACACCTTC. This encodes CASRQGYGYGYTF.

This chain connects TRBV30 to TRBJ2-1; D call uncertain. Germline CDR1 is GTSNPN and CDR2 is SVGIG (reference sequence). Trimming shortened V by 0 bases and J by 4 bases, and 7 bases separated the two germline ends. CDR3 size: 13 residues. CDR3 nucleotides: TGTGCCTGGAGTGTACTGCTGTACAATGAGCAGTTCTTC. It specifies CAWSVLLYNEQFF.

This chain links TRBV11-2 with TRBJ1-5; 9 bases map to TRBD1. The CDR3 is 16 residues long. After removal of 0 bases from V and 5 bases from J, the junction contained 5 bases not matched to a gene. Germline V CDR1 and CDR2: SGHAT, FQNNGV. The CDR3 protein is CASSLDGTGNYQPQHF. The CDR3 DNA reads TGTGCCAGCAGCTTAGACGGGACAGGGAATTATCAGCCCCAGCATTTT.

The gene calls are TRBV29-1 and TRBJ2-7, with D perhaps matching TRBD2 (7 bases). The CDR3 has 15 residues. Trimming removed 4 bases at V and 3 bases at J, with 19 bases between. Germline CDR1 reads SQVTM; CDR2 reads ANQGSEA. In DNA, the CDR3 is TGCAGCGTTGCAGAGGGGGGACTAAACCTCTACGAGCAGTACTTC. This encodes CSVAEGGLNLYEQYF.

This clone has more than one count but fewer than ten. The chain joins TRBV13 to TRBJ2-1, with no clear D. This CDR3 has 12 amino acids. Germline V gives CDR1 PRHDT, CDR2 FYEKMQ (reference sequence). V lost 4 bases, J lost 5 bases, and 6 bases lay in between. Written as DNA, the CDR3 is TGTGCCAGCAGCTCAGAAGACAATGAGCAGTTCTTC. Its translation is CASSSEDNEQFF.

The chain couples TRBV6-5 to TRBJ2-1, with TRBD1 identical over 7 bases. CDR1 and CDR2 from the germline V gene are MNHEY and SVGAGI. The CDR3 has 14 amino acids. V gave up 6 bases and J gave up 7 bases; unmatched junction bases: 9. The CDR3 region is CASSIGQVGNEQFF. As DNA, the CDR3 is TGTGCCAGCAGCATCGGACAGGTGGGGAATGAGCAGTTCTTC.

V usage is TRBV19 and J usage is TRBJ2-1, with 9 nucleotides matching TRBD1. Germline values: CDR1 LNHDA, CDR2 SQIVND (reference sequence). This CDR3 spans 16 amino acids. V was pared by 2 bases and J by 3 bases, with 5 bases of the junction left unmatched. CDR3 amino acids: CASSIQPGQGYNEQFF. The CDR3 region has the DNA TGTGCCAGTAGTATACAACCGGGACAGGGCTACAATGAGCAGTTCTTC.

The chain uses TRBV7-9 and TRBJ1-5, with TRBD1 matching 9 bases. Germline CDR1 is SEHNR and CDR2 is FQNEAQ (reference sequence). There are 19 residues in the CDR3. The ends lost 1 base at V and 5 bases at J; junction bases unmatched: 15. The CDR3 here is CASSLGGTGLYTGDQPQHF. As DNA, the CDR3 is TGTGCCAGCAGCTTAGGGGGGACAGGGTTGTATACCGGTGATCAGCCCCAGCATTTT.

The chain has TRBV6-5 and TRBJ1-1; TRBD1 is a possible D gene (6 bases). The germline V gene has CDR1 MNHEY and CDR2 SVGAGI. The CDR3 runs to 15 residues. The germline V and J ends were trimmed by 4 bases and 0 bases, with 12 bases remaining between them. The DNA of the CDR3 is TGTGCCAGCAGTTTGGGGGGGGGCATGAACACTGAAGCTTTCTTT. This gives the protein CASSLGGGMNTEAFF.

The V and J genes are TRBV7-2 and TRBJ2-1, with 7 bases identical to TRBD2. The CDR3 extends over 16 amino acids. V was pared by 2 bases and J by 6 bases, with 10 bases of the junction left unmatched. CDR1 and CDR2 from the germline V gene are SGHTA and FQGNSA. Here the CDR3 DNA reads TGTGCCAGCAGCTTAATGGGACTACCTCTAGGCAATGAGCAGTTCTTC. As protein: CASSLMGLPLGNEQFF.

The V and J genes are TRBV27 and TRBJ1-5; 10 bases map to TRBD1. The CDR3 contains 17 residues. After removal of 4 bases from V and 2 bases from J, the junction contained 8 bases not matched to a gene. Germline V CDR1 and CDR2: MNHEY, SMNVEV (reference sequence). CDR3 in DNA: TGTGCCAGCAGTTCAAGACAGGGGGCTCTTTGCAATCAGCCCCAGCATTTT. Protein: CASSSRQGALCNQPQHF.

The chain carries TRBV4-1 and TRBJ1-2; 8 positions agree with TRBD1. V dropped 1 base and J dropped 4; count of bases not matched to a gene: 5. CDR1 MGHRA and CDR2 YSYEKL come from the germline V gene. The CDR3 contains 15 residues. Here the CDR3 DNA reads TGCGCCAGCAGCCAAGCGGCAGGGGGCGGCTATGGCTACACCTTC. Protein sequence: CASSQAAGGGYGYTF.

The V gene is TRBV11-2, the J gene TRBJ1-2; D gene ambiguous. Germline CDR1 SGHAT, CDR2 FQNNGV. Trimming removed 0 bases at V and 2 bases at J, with 4 bases between. The CDR3 covers 13 residues. In nucleotides, the CDR3 is TGTGCCAGCAGCTTAGAACAGAACTATGGCTACACCTTC. It yields the protein CASSLEQNYGYTF.

The chain is built from TRBV7-9 and TRBJ2-5; weak D call: TRBD2 (5 bases). Germline CDR1 is SEHNR and CDR2 is FQNEAQ (reference sequence). The CDR3 is made up of 12 amino acids. The germline V and J ends were trimmed by 5 bases and 3 bases, with 7 bases remaining between them. This chain's CDR3 is CASSPAEETQYF. CDR3 nucleotide sequence: TGTGCCAGCAGCCCAGCGGAAGAGACCCAGTACTTC.

The J gene is TRBJ2-7, the V gene TRBV11-3; D is perhaps TRBD2 (5 bases). The V gene lost 5 bases and the J gene lost 9 bases, with 11 bases spanning the gap. The CDR3 spans 11 residues. CDR1 is SGHNT, CDR2 YENEEA, per germline. The DNA of the CDR3 is TGTGCCAGCAGCCCGGGGTGGGGGCAGTACTTC. Residues: CASSPGWGQYF.

The rearrangement links TRBV19 to TRBJ1-2; 7 nucleotides agree with TRBD1. Germline V gives CDR1 LNHDA, CDR2 SQIVND (reference sequence). V shed 7 bases, J shed 3 bases, and the junction held 11 bases outside the gene matches. The CDR3 is 15 amino acids. CDR3 DNA sequence: TGTGCCAGTACGACAGCGGGAGACAGGGACTATGGCTACACCTTC. Encoded protein: CASTTAGDRDYGYTF.

The genes are TRBV5-1 and TRBJ2-5, with D tentatively TRBD2 (5 bases). Germline-derived CDR1 and CDR2 are SGHRS and YFSETQ. V lost 0 bases and J 2 bases, leaving 11 bases between the germline ends. The CDR3 is 15 amino acids. The CDR3 region is CASSLASERQETQYF. The CDR3 DNA reads as TGCGCCAGCAGCTTGGCCTCAGAGCGGCAAGAGACCCAGTACTTC.

This chain joins TRBV4-2 and TRBJ2-5; a possible D gene is TRBD2 (7 bases). V shed 0 bases and J shed 5 bases, with 16 bases lying between them. The V gene's germline CDR1 is LGHNA and CDR2 YNFKEQ. The CDR3 is 16 residues long. The CDR3 loop reads CASSQDEGGPGETQYF. The CDR3 coding sequence is TGTGCCAGCAGCCAAGATGAGGGGGGGCCGGGGGAGACCCAGTACTTC.

The count of this clone is one. The V call is TRBV19, the J call TRBJ1-6, with 8 bases lining up with TRBD1. J gave up 7 bases and V 0 bases, and 2 bases lay outside the gene matches. The CDR3 is made up of 15 amino acids. Germline lookup yields CDR1 LNHDA and CDR2 SQIVND (reference sequence). In DNA form, the CDR3 reads TGTGCCAGTAGTATAGATCAGGGGGCCAATTCACCCCTCCACTTT. Translating it yields CASSIDQGANSPLHF.

The CDR3 coding sequence is TGTGCCAGTATCAGATTGGGGGACAGTTATGGCTACACCTTC. Amino acid sequence: CASIRLGDSYGYTF. This chain uses TRBV19 with TRBJ1-2; the match to TRBD1 covers 7 bases. This CDR3 contains 14 residues. Germline V CDR1 and CDR2: LNHDA, SQIVND (reference sequence). V shed 7 bases and J 5 bases; nucleotides not matched to a gene: 10.